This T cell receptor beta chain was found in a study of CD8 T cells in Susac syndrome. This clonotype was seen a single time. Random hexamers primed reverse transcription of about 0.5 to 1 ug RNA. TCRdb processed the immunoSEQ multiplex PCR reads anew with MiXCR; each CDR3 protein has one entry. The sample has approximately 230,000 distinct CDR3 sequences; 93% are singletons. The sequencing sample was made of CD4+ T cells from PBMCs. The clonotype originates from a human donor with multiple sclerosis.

CDR3 loop: CATSRDRVTQYF. CDR3 sequence (DNA): TGTGCCACCAGCAGAGATAGGGTTACGCAGTATTTT. The V gene is TRBV15, the J gene TRBJ2-3, with D uncertain. Germline CDR1 reads LNHNV; CDR2 reads YYDKDF (reference sequence). The CDR3 totals 12 residues. With 0 bases removed from V and 8 bases from J, the gap between germline ends came to 6 bases. Supplemented by reference TRBV15 and TRBJ2-3, the full variable domain reads DAMVIQNPRYQVTQFGKPVTLSCSQTLNHNVMYWYQQKSSQAPKLLFHYYDKDFNNEADTPDNFQSRRPNTSFCFLDIRSPGLGDTAMYLCATSRDRVTQYFGPGTRLTVL.